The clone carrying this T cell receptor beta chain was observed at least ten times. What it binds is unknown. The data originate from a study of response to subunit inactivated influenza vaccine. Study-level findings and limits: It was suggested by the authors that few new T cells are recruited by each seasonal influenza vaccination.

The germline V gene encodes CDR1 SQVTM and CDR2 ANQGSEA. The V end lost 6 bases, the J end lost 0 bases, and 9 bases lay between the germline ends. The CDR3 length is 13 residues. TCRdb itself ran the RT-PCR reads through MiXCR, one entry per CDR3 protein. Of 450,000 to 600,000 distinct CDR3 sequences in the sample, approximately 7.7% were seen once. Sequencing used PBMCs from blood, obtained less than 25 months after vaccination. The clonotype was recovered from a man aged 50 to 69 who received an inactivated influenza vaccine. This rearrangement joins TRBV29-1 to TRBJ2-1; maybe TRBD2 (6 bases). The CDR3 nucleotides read TGCAGCGTCTTTAGCGGCTCCTACAATGAGCAGTTCTTC. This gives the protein CSVFSGSYNEQFF.